The 24 T cell receptor beta chains presented below share a single source sample, sequenced in a study of low-dose radiotherapy and immunotherapy resistance in tumors. Time point meaning: before trial treatment. Priming of first-strand cDNA relied on TRAV- and TRBV-specific primers (covering alpha and beta chains). For amplifying TCRs, the PCR ran for about 19 cycles with Phusion, which was used together with a constant-region primer and the adapter on the V primers. TCRdb re-derived calls from the reads in MiXCR, one entry per CDR3 protein. The sample carries around 90,000 distinct CDR3 sequences, under 20% recorded once. Here the sequenced sample was PBMCs, taken before treatment. The receptors originated from a male donor with prostate cancer.

This chain uses TRBV24-1 with TRBJ2-6; 11 nucleotides match TRBD1. This CDR3 region has 18 residues. V lost 5 bases and J lost 0; bases outside the gene matches: 5. Germline CDR1 is KGHDR and CDR2 is SFDVKD. CDR3 DNA sequence: TGTGCCACCAGTGGTTGGACAGGGGGCGTCTCTGGGGCCAACGTCCTGACTTTC. The encoded protein is CATSGWTGGVSGANVLTF.

This clonotype has ten or more counts. The chain couples TRBV5-1 to TRBJ2-7; the match to TRBD2 covers 10 bases. J lost 5 bases, V lost 2 bases, and 10 bases had no gene match. The CDR3 sequence is 16 residues long. CDR1 and CDR2 (germline): SGHRS, YFSETQ. The CDR3 coding sequence is TGCGCCAGCAGCTTTACTAGCGGGGTGCCCCTCCACGAGCAGTACTTC. Encoded protein: CASSFTSGVPLHEQYF. The variable domain in full, with the rest retrieved from reference TRBV5-1 and TRBJ2-7, is KAGVTQTPRYLIKTRGQQVTLSCSPISGHRSVSWYQQTPGQGLQFLFEYFSETQRNKGNFPGRFSGRQFSNSRSEMNVSTLELGDSALYLCASSFTSGVPLHEQYFGPGTRLTVT.

This clonotype was picked up many times. This chain connects TRBV6-5 to TRBJ2-6; no clear D gene. There are 13 residues in the CDR3. Germline V gives CDR1 MNHEY, CDR2 SVGAGI. V gave up 6 bases and J gave up 1 base, with 4 bases separating them. The CDR3 loop is CASRPSGANVLTF. Written as DNA, the CDR3 is TGTGCCAGCAGACCATCTGGGGCCAACGTCCTGACTTTC.

This clonotype was found many times. At one of its ends the junction is not consistent with the germline gene, which may arise from a read error. V usage is TRBV5-1 and J usage is TRBJ2-7; 8 bases line up with TRBD2. Germline V lookup: CDR1 SGHRS, CDR2 YFSETQ. The CDR3 contains 13 residues. The CDR3 DNA reads as TGTGCCAGCAGCTTGGAGCGGGGGCTCGAGCAGTACTTC. This translates into CASSLERGLEQYF.

The sample holds many counts of this clonotype. J is TRBJ2-1 and V is TRBV6-2 or TRBV6-3, with 7 bases identical to TRBD2. Looked up from germline, CDR1 is MNHEY and CDR2 is SVGEGT. The CDR3 length is 16 residues. The V and J ends lost 7 bases and 4 bases, in that order; junction bases with no gene match: 13. This CDR3 is CASTSGGRARYNEQFF. In DNA form, the CDR3 reads TGTGCCAGCACCTCTGGTGGGAGGGCCCGGTACAATGAGCAGTTCTTC.

This clonotype was observed at least ten times. The J gene is TRBJ2-1, the V gene TRBV20-1; maybe TRBD2 (5 bases). This CDR3 is built from 15 residues. The V gene lost 3 bases and the J gene lost 4 bases, with 16 bases spanning the gap. Germline V gene lookup returns CDR1 DFQATT and CDR2 SNEGSKA (reference sequence). CDR3 DNA: TGCAGTGCTAGGGCTGCTAGAGGGATATACAATGAGCAGTTCTTC. It translates to CSARAARGIYNEQFF.

This clonotype was picked up many times. The chain couples TRBV3-1 to TRBJ2-2, with D possibly being TRBD1 or TRBD2 (5 bases each). Germline CDR1 reads LGHDT; CDR2 reads YNNKEL (reference sequence). CDR3 size: 19 residues. The V end lost 3 bases, the J end lost 4 bases, and 24 bases lay between the germline ends. The CDR3: CASSQDISPGTVVTGELFF. DNA for the CDR3: TGTGCCAGCAGCCAGGACATAAGCCCCGGGACCGTTGTCACCGGGGAGCTGTTTTTT.

In its sample, this clonotype was seen many times. The chain uses TRBV29-1 and TRBJ2-3; 10 nucleotides align to TRBD1. CDR3 length: 15 residues. Germline CDR1 and CDR2: SQVTM and ANQGSEA. With 7 bases clipped from V and 6 bases from J, the junction kept 13 bases outside the gene matches. In DNA, the CDR3 is TGCAGCGCCGCCGCCGGGACAGGGGCGAGTGATACGCAGTATTTT. Amino acid sequence: CSAAAGTGASDTQYF.

Many counts were recorded for this clonotype. This chain uses TRBV6-2 or TRBV6-3 with TRBJ2-7; TRBD2 is a possible D gene (6 bases). CDR3 length equals 15 residues. V lost 5 bases and J 4 bases, leaving 18 bases between the germline ends. CDR1 and CDR2 from the germline V gene are MNHEY and SVGEGT. The CDR3, as DNA: TGTGCCAGCAGTACCCCCCAACGGGGGTGGTACGAGCAGTACTTC. This codes for CASSTPQRGWYEQYF.

This clonotype was detected many times. The chain carries TRBV5-5 and TRBJ2-3; a possible D gene is TRBD2 (6 bases). Germline V gene lookup returns CDR1 SGHKS and CDR2 YYEKEE (reference sequence). Trimming stripped 4 bases from V and 3 bases from J, with 12 bases between. CDR3 size: 14 residues. The DNA for the CDR3 is TGTGCCAGCAGCACCGGAGGAGGGACAGATACGCAGTATTTT. Translated, it gives CASSTGGGTDTQYF.

A note on this clonotype: With a far larger clone one base away, a read error is the likely cause. The V gene is TRBV28, the J gene TRBJ2-7; TRBD1 agrees at 8 bases. The CDR3 is 14 residues long. Germline lookup yields CDR1 MDHEN and CDR2 SYDVKM. V lost 4 bases and J lost 7; bases outside the gene matches: 9. CDR3 region: CASSSSGGSNEQYF. For the CDR3, the DNA is TGTGCCAGCAGTTCTTCAGGGGGCTCCAATGAGCAGTACTTC.

This clonotype was seen at least ten times. The chain links TRBV29-1 to TRBJ2-1, with D unclear. Germline CDR1 and CDR2: SQVTM and ANQGSEA. The CDR3 has 9 amino acids. With 3 bases removed from V and 15 bases from J, the gap between germline ends came to 9 bases. The CDR3 sequence: CSVDPPPFF. The CDR3 DNA is TGCAGCGTTGACCCGCCCCCGTTCTTC.

This clonotype was detected many times. The chain employs TRBV11-2 and TRBJ2-5; D unclear. The V gene lost 2 bases and the J gene lost 1 base, with 5 bases spanning the gap. Germline CDR1 and CDR2: SGHAT and FQNNGV. The CDR3 sequence is 13 residues long. CDR3 nucleotide sequence: TGTGCCAGCAGCTTACGGTCCCAAGAGACCCAGTACTTC. Amino acid sequence: CASSLRSQETQYF. Full variable domain (remainder filled in from reference TRBV11-2 and TRBJ2-5): EAGVAQSPRYKIIEKRQSVAFWCNPISGHATLYWYQQILGQGPKLLIQFQNNGVVDDSQLPKDRFSAERLKGVDSTLKIQPAKLEDSAVYLCASSLRSQETQYFGPGTRLLVL.

The chain is built from TRBV2 and TRBJ1-2; a weak D match, TRBD1 (5 bases). This CDR3 comprises 13 residues. Germline loops: CDR1 SNHLY, CDR2 FYNNEI. V lost 1 base and J lost 7, with 10 bases in between. In DNA, the CDR3 is TGTGCCAGCAGTGAAGGCAGGGCGGGTGGCTACACCTTC. Its protein is CASSEGRAGGYTF.

The chain carries TRBV9 and TRBJ2-5; TRBD2 might be the D (7 bases). V shed 0 bases and J shed 5 bases, with 14 bases lying between them. The CDR3 sequence is 15 residues long. From germline, CDR1 is SGDLS and CDR2 YYNGEE. Written as DNA, the CDR3 is TGTGCCAGCAGCGTAGATCGGGGGGCTGGGGAGACCCAGTACTTC. This gives the protein CASSVDRGAGETQYF.

This clonotype was counted ten times or more. The chain uses TRBV7-2 and TRBJ2-1; D possibly corresponds to TRBD2 (5 bases). The germline CDR1 and CDR2 sequences are SGHTA and FQGNSA. The CDR3 has 14 amino acids. With 11 bases removed from V and 13 bases from J, the gap between germline ends came to 27 bases. The CDR3 spells CASSLSGSRFPQFF. CDR3 DNA sequence: TGTGCCTCCTCGCTGAGCGGTTCCCGATTTCCACAGTTCTTC.

The chain couples TRBV5-1 to TRBJ2-4; 8 positions match TRBD1. Losses at the gene ends were 4 bases for V and 0 bases for J; bases not matched to a gene: 3. CDR1 is SGHRS and CDR2 is YFSETQ in the germline V gene. The CDR3 has 15 residues. CDR3 DNA: TGCGCCAGCAGCCTACAGGGGGAAGCCAAAAACATTCAGTACTTC. Residues: CASSLQGEAKNIQYF.

This clonotype was counted many times. The V and J genes are TRBV3-1 and TRBJ2-1; TRBD2 matches at 8 bases. The V gene's germline CDR1 is LGHDT and CDR2 YNNKEL (reference sequence). This CDR3 region has 18 residues. Germline trimming cut 0 bases from V and 7 bases from J; bases unmatched to any gene: 14. CDR3 nucleotide sequence: TGTGCCAGCAGCCAAGAGGGAGGTAGCGGGATTTGGATTAATGAGCAGTTCTTC. Amino acid sequence: CASSQEGGSGIWINEQFF.

Only a few counts were recorded for this clonotype. The J gene is TRBJ2-1, the V gene TRBV9, with 7 bases identical to TRBD2. The CDR3 spans 15 residues. Germline V gene lookup returns CDR1 SGDLS and CDR2 YYNGEE. V gave up 0 bases and J gave up 6 bases; unmatched junction bases: 6. The CDR3 here is CASSVGLAAGNEQFF. In nucleotides, the CDR3 is TGTGCCAGCAGCGTAGGTCTAGCGGCGGGCAATGAGCAGTTCTTC.

This clonotype occurred many times. The chain carries TRBV20-1 and TRBJ1-2, with D perhaps TRBD1 (6 bases). The CDR3 is 15 residues long. Per germline, CDR1 DFQATT and CDR2 SNEGSKA (reference sequence). Deletions cut 5 bases from V and 4 bases from J, with 20 bases between. This CDR3 reads CSAEGGQVEFYGYTF. The CDR3 DNA is TGCAGTGCTGAAGGGGGGCAGGTTGAATTCTATGGCTACACCTTC.

This clonotype has a count of ten or more. The genes are TRBV20-1 and TRBJ2-2, with 8 bases identical to TRBD2. Germline CDR1 is DFQATT and CDR2 is SNEGSKA (reference sequence). The trim removed 6 bases at V and 2 bases at J, leaving 5 bases unmatched. This CDR3 has 14 residues. CDR3 loop: CSALLAGNTGELFF. CDR3 sequence (DNA): TGCAGTGCCCTATTAGCGGGAAACACCGGGGAGCTGTTTTTT.

This clonotype was picked up many times. The chain recombines TRBV3-1 with TRBJ2-7, with D hard to call. The CDR3 length is 14 residues. V lost 0 bases to trimming and J lost 4 bases, with 10 bases between them. In germline, CDR1 is LGHDT, CDR2 YNNKEL (reference sequence). This CDR3 is CASSQEFSGYEQYF. CDR3 DNA: TGTGCCAGCAGCCAAGAGTTTTCGGGTTACGAGCAGTACTTC.

This clonotype was detected many times. The rearrangement uses TRBV7-3 and TRBJ2-2; 12 bases line up with TRBD1. The CDR3 loop spans 18 amino acids. The ends lost 2 bases at V and 7 bases at J; junction bases unmatched: 11. CDR1 and CDR2 (germline): SGHTA, FQGTGA. Written as DNA, the CDR3 is TGTGCCAGCAGCTTATGGACCGGGACAGGGGGCTTGGGCGGGGAGCTGTTTTTT. It codes for CASSLWTGTGGLGGELFF.

The chain links TRBV21-1 to TRBJ2-3; the table's D call of TRBD1 was not tested on the DNA. TRBV21-1 is an annotated pseudogene. The CDR3 is 12 residues long. CDR3 protein: CASSARQYTQYF. CDR3 nucleotides: TGTGCCAGCAGCGCCAGACAGTATACGCAGTATTTT.